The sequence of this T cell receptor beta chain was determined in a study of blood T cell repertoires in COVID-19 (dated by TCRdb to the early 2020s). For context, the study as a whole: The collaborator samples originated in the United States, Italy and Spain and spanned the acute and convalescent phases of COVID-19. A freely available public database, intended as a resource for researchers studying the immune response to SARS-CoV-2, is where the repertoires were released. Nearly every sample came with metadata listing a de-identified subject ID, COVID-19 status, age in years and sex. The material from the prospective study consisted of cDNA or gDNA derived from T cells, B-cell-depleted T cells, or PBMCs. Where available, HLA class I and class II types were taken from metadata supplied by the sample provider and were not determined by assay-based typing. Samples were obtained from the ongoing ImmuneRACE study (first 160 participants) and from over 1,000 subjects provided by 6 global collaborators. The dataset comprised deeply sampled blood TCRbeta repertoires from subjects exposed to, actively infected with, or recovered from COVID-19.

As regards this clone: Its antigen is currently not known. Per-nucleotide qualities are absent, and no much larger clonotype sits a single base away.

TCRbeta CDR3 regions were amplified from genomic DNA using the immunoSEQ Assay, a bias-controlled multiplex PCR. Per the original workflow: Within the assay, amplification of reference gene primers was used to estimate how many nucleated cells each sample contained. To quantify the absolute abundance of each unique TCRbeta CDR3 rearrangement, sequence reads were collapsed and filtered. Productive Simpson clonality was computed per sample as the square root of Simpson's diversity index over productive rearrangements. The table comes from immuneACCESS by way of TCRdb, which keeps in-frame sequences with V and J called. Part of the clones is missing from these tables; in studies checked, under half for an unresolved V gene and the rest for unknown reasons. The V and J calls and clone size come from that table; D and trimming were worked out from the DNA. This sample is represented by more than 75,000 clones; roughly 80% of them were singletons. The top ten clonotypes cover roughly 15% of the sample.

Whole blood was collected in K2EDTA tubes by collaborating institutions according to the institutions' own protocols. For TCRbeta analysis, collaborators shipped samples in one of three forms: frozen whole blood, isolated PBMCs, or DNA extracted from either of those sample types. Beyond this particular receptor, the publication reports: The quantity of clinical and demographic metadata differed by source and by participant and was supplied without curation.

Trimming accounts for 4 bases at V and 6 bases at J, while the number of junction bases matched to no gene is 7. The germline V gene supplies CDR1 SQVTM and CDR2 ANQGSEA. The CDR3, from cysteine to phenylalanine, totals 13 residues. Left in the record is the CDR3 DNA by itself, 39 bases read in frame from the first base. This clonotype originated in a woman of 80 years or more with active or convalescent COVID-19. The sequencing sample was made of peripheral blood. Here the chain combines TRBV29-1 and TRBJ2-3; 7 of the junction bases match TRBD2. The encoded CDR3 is CSVAPAGVDTQYF. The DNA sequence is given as TGCAGCGTTGCCCCCGCGGGGGTCGATACGCAGTATTTT.